This T cell receptor (beta chain) was profiled in a study of CD8+CD57+ T cells in acquired aplastic anemia. About the study: Sorted CD4+ plus CD8+ cells gave DNA averaging roughly 3 ug. Findings and caveats of the study: No significant patient-versus-control difference appeared in CD8+ Simpson's diversity.

Note on this clonotype: The target antigen is unknown.

Before being chosen for sequencing, patients had shown CD8+CD57+ cell expansion by flow cytometry. Prior therapy had not been administered to any patient at the time of blood sampling. Profiling of TCR beta VDJ combinations and CDR3 sequences used genomic DNA as template. Using its own MiXCR run on the reads, TCRdb lists one record per CDR3 protein. This sample has 150,000 to 200,000 distinct CDR3 sequences, with roughly 48% found just once. V dropped 5 bases and J dropped 4 bases, with 12 bases sitting between them. This CDR3 has 13 amino acids. Germline values: CDR1 LNHDA, CDR2 SQIVND (reference sequence).

The receptor was isolated from a human donor with aplastic anemia. V and J are TRBV19 and TRBJ2-7; D possibly corresponds to TRBD1 (6 bases). Material for sequencing was sorted CD4+, CD8+, or CD8+CD57+ T cells (not recorded which) from PBMCs. The CDR3 nucleotides read TGTGCCAGTAGTTGGGGGACACAATACGAGCAGTACTTC. This gives the protein CASSWGTQYEQYF.